The clone carrying this TCR beta chain has more than one count but fewer than ten. Orbital computed tomography and thyroid ultrasound, along with TRAb, serum thyroxine and clinical symptoms, underpinned diagnosis. TCR beta CDR3 regions were amplified from RNA transcripts. The workflow started with a first-round RT-PCR run with HTBI primers and then moved on to a second-round multiplex PCR. TCRdb independently ran MiXCR on the multiplex PCR reads; one entry per CDR3 protein. The repertoire holds over a million distinct CDR3 sequences, with less than 45% as singletons. This sample is drawn from a study of Graves' ophthalmopathy and Graves' hyperthyroidism. V lost 1 base, J lost 4 bases, and 10 bases lay in between. Germline values: CDR1 DFQATT, CDR2 SNEGSKA (reference sequence). The CDR3 covers 13 residues.

The TCR comes from an adult man with Graves' hyperthyroidism. This chain connects TRBV20-1 to TRBJ1-2; weak D call: TRBD1 (5 bases). Sequences were obtained from peripheral blood or thyroid tissue (not recorded which). CDR3 loop: CSARAGQRYGYTF. For the CDR3, the DNA is TGCAGTGCTAGAGCGGGGCAGCGCTATGGCTACACCTTC.